This T cell receptor (beta chain) is drawn from a study of blood T cell repertoires in COVID-19. Overall study context: The study drew acute and convalescent COVID-19 samples from the United States, Italy and Spain. T cells, B-cell-depleted T cells, or PBMCs provided the cDNA or gDNA that served as material.

The germline V gene has CDR1 LGHDT and CDR2 YNNKEL (reference sequence). V lost 3 bases and J lost 6; bases outside the gene matches: 4. CDR3 length: 13 amino acids. Per the authors' pipeline: Reference gene primers were amplified, and this amplification served to estimate nucleated cell counts. Clones were read by immunoSEQ multiplex PCR, and TCRdb kept only the in-frame ones, dropping some. The V and J calls and the clone size are those of that table, but D and trimming were determined from the DNA. This table holds 120,000 to 150,000 clones, about 90% found once. This clonotype was obtained from a man aged 45 to 65 who had recovered from COVID-19. V and J are TRBV3-1 (or the pseudogene TRBV3-2) and TRBJ2-7, with TRBD1 identical over 8 bases. The sample was peripheral blood. The CDR3 region has the DNA TGTGCCAGCAGCCAGAGACAGGGGTTCGAGCAGTACTTC. Translation: CASSQRQGFEQYF.